This TCR beta chain was found in a study of lymphopenia after photon versus proton radiotherapy. The table came from immunoSEQ multiplex PCR; TCRdb's copy has only in-frame clones and leaves some out. The repertoire holds 55,000 to 70,000 clones, with just under 95% as singletons. CDR1 is SQVTM, CDR2 ANQGSEA, per germline. V gave up 6 bases and J gave up 4 bases, with 12 bases separating them. The CDR3 covers 12 residues. Study findings and constraints: After the lymphocyte nadir, photon-treated repertoires showed oligoclonal expansion, especially of CD8+ Temra cells. A bigger post-nadir fall in TCR diversity correlated inversely with survival time in deceased patients. Survival link was tested only in deceased patients; proton benefit remains a possibility.

A remark on this clone: No antigen is known for it.

The source is a woman in her thirties or forties with cholangiocarcinoma. The chain has TRBV29-1 and TRBJ1-1; D gene unclear. The sequencing used peripheral blood, collected from a patient treated with photon-based radiotherapy. For the CDR3, the DNA is TGCAGCGTGGGCGGTGGTCGCACTGAAGCTTTCTTT. Its protein product is CSVGGGRTEAFF.